The 2 T cell receptor beta chains presented below share a single source sample, sequenced in a study of blood T cell repertoires in COVID-19. Assay used: immunoSEQ multiplex PCR; TCRdb lists only in-frame clones, some missing. The sample lists 95,000 to 110,000 clones, roughly 84% seen once, with more than 10% in the top ten. Sequencing was done on a sample of peripheral blood. These receptors were taken from a human donor in a cohort sampled during active COVID-19.

This chain uses TRBV7-3 with TRBJ1-1; TRBD1 is a possible D gene (6 bases). The CDR3 has 14 amino acids. V lost 4 bases and J lost 11, with 20 bases in between. Germline V CDR1 and CDR2: SGHTA, FQGTGA. This chain's CDR3 is CASSYVPGGDKAFF. The CDR3 DNA reads TGTGCCAGCAGCTACGTCCCGGGGGGGGACAAGGCTTTCTTT.

The chain joins TRBV3-1 (or the pseudogene TRBV3-2) to TRBJ1-3; possible D gene TRBD1, 6 bases. The CDR3 spans 15 residues. Trimming left V 6 bases short and J 1 base short, with 13 bases between. Germline CDR1 LGHDT, CDR2 YNNKEL (reference sequence). CDR3 amino acids: CASRNRDASGNTIYF. Written as DNA, the CDR3 is TGTGCCAGCAGAAACAGGGATGCGTCTGGAAACACCATATATTTT.